This T cell receptor beta chain was recovered during a study of blood T cells in healthy people across ages. Whole-study findings and limits: It was the long-lived donors that had more naive CD4+ cells and higher diversity than aged donors. Without sorted subsets, naive and antigen-experienced compartments could not be conclusively compared.

The CDR3 is 15 residues long. V dropped 6 bases and J dropped 6; count of bases not matched to a gene: 10. Looked up from germline, CDR1 is SGDLS and CDR2 is YYNGEE. For the second PCR, which ran for about 6 to 12 cycles, a sample-barcoded 5' primer and a J-beta primer mix were used. Every cDNA molecule carried a tag from a template-switch adaptor bearing 12 random nucleotides. TCRdb reanalysed the 5' RACE reads using MiXCR and keeps one entry per CDR3 protein. The table lists hundreds of thousands of distinct CDR3 sequences, 45% to 50% of them singletons. Donors each provided around 9 milliliters of peripheral blood. Points on this clonotype: Its antigen remains unknown.

Sequenced: blood. The genes are TRBV9 and TRBJ2-3, with 10 bases identical to TRBD2. The sequence derives from a woman aged 55-69 years in good health. The CDR3 region has the DNA TGTGCCAGCACGAGAGCGGGAGGGAAGGGCGATACGCAGTATTTT. This sequence encodes CASTRAGGKGDTQYF.